The rows below give T cell receptor beta chains drawn from one sample of a study of blood T cell repertoires in COVID-19. Assay used: immunoSEQ multiplex PCR; TCRdb lists only in-frame clones, some missing. The table lists over 300,000 clones, nearly 90% of them singletons. Sequencing was done on a sample of peripheral blood. These receptors were obtained from a man younger than 35 with active or convalescent COVID-19. The conserved cysteine and the conserved F or W are not part of the CDR3 here. Fields, in order: V gene, J gene, CDR3 protein.

TRBV7-2	TRBJ2-7	ASSSGSGQGYEQY
TRBV3-1/TRBV3-2	TRBJ2-7	ASSPTGYYEQY
TRBV3-1/TRBV3-2	TRBJ2-3	ASSPFGRRESGQY
TRBV10-3	TRBJ2-1	AISQLAERTREQF
TRBV2	TRBJ1-2	ASSVSDYGYT
TRBV3-1/TRBV3-2	TRBJ2-3	ASSQLGLAGGTDTQY
TRBV7-9	TRBJ1-5	ASSLGDRDNQPQH
TRBV7-3	TRBJ2-2	ASSLIGLAGGGGELF
TRBV19	TRBJ1-2	ASSMPSLSDYGYT
TRBV5-4	TRBJ2-7	ASSLGSSGFEYEQY
TRBV2	TRBJ2-4	ASSGRGTGAKNIQY
TRBV20-1	TRBJ1-4	SASAQLEKLF
TRBV4-1	TRBJ2-2	ASSHEISGGLNTGELF
TRBV24-1	TRBJ2-1	ATSDTTGGAVNEQF
TRBV11-2	TRBJ2-1	ASSLPRVNEQF
TRBV7-9	TRBJ2-7	ASSLPGSPYEQY
TRBV19	TRBJ1-1	ASQSGQGMNTEAF
TRBV28	TRBJ2-1	ASRVGGYYNEQF
TRBV27	TRBJ2-2	ASSRAPGLAGANTGELF
TRBV7-8	TRBJ2-1	ASSLRIPREGTHEQF
TRBV28	TRBJ2-7	ASRSGTVSYEQY
TRBV7-3	TRBJ1-2	ASSPSLGGDDGYT
TRBV6-6	TRBJ2-1	ASSYREAVVEQF
TRBV10-3	TRBJ2-3	AISGGTGESSTDTQY
TRBV9	TRBJ1-6	ASSVSGQGAVALH
TRBV28	TRBJ2-1	VVIKGLAGGEQF
TRBV12-3/TRBV12-4	TRBJ2-5	ASSFDRRETQY
TRBV7-9	TRBJ1-2	ASSTGLQSYT
TRBV7-9	TRBJ1-5	ASSSRGPQH
TRBV24-1	TRBJ2-2	ATSGTTGELF
TRBV27	TRBJ1-1	ASSWTPNTEAF
TRBV15	TRBJ1-4	ATSRDRGTEV
TRBV4-2	TRBJ2-3	ASSQDPETDTQY
TRBV4-3	TRBJ1-1	ASSRTVNTEAF
TRBV28	TRBJ2-6	ASRKSGTGANVLT
TRBV7-9	TRBJ2-7	ASSRLTTGGYEQY
TRBV9	TRBJ2-6	ASSTPQSGQGGHGANVLT
TRBV4-3	TRBJ1-4	ASSHDRVDEKLF
TRBV5-1	TRBJ2-1	ASSLDGTGVINEQF
TRBV7-8	TRBJ2-1	ASSEQGFAYNEQF
TRBV28	TRBJ1-3	ASSLPGAGNTIY
TRBV6-5	TRBJ2-2	ASQGQGAGELF
TRBV5-6	TRBJ1-6	ASSIQVSPLH
TRBV9	TRBJ2-1	ASSVDEANEQF
TRBV6-1	TRBJ1-5	ASSEFLRSRGNQPQH
TRBV7-9	TRBJ1-1	ASSPRGRGTEAF
TRBV29-1	TRBJ2-1	SVDDGTSGNNEQF
TRBV4-3	TRBJ2-1	ASSQDNGGWSYNEQF
TRBV11-2	TRBJ2-2	ASSGGSVSRTGELF
TRBV7-9	TRBJ2-7	ASGDLTYEQY
TRBV6-4	TRBJ1-4	ASSDPMVSGVNEKLF
TRBV6-1	TRBJ1-2	ASSEAGTGGLYGYT
TRBV5-8	TRBJ2-7	ASSRVRGYVFYEQY
TRBV19	TRBJ1-2	ATTGLGLYGYT
TRBV19	TRBJ1-5	ASSIGEGGQPQH
TRBV28	TRBJ2-1	ASSLFYRTSGIGEQF
TRBV30	TRBJ2-1	AWAGTGYDNEQF
TRBV5-1	TRBJ1-6	ASQSGGRSASPLH